A single sample is the source of the 15 T cell receptor beta chains below, sequenced in a study of T cells in Graves' hyperthyroidism and ophthalmopathy. Amplification of TCR beta CDR3 regions used RNA as the template. HTBI primers were employed in a first-round RT-PCR of the TCR CDR3. From the multiplex PCR reads, TCRdb called clonotypes with MiXCR, one entry per CDR3 protein. This table holds about 610,000 distinct CDR3 sequences, 14% to 15% found once. Sequenced input: blood. These receptor sequences come from a woman aged 40 to 49 with Graves' ophthalmopathy.

This clonotype was picked up many times. The chain employs TRBV25-1 and TRBJ2-7; D remains ambiguous. The CDR3 is made up of 16 amino acids. CDR1 and CDR2 (germline): MGHDK, SYGVNS. Trimming pared 2 bases from V and 2 bases from J, leaving 16 bases between. The CDR3 loop reads CASSEDPRYTTYEQYF. The CDR3 DNA reads TGTGCCAGCAGTGAAGACCCGCGCTACACAACCTACGAGCAGTACTTC.

The sample holds a few counts of this clonotype. A much larger clone lies one base from this, so it may be a read error. This chain connects TRBV6-1 to TRBJ1-5, with D perhaps matching TRBD1 (5 bases). Trimming stripped 7 bases from V and 5 bases from J, with 15 bases between. CDR3 size: 14 residues. Germline V gene lookup returns CDR1 MNHNS and CDR2 SASEGT. This chain's CDR3 is CASNIREGDQPQHF. CDR3 bases: TGTGCCAGCAACATCAGGGAGGGCGATCAGCCCCAGCATTTT.

This clonotype has only a few counts. This chain uses TRBV6-1 with TRBJ1-1; D ambiguous. The ends were cut back, 4 bases at V and 1 base at J, with 10 bases in the middle. Germline V lookup: CDR1 MNHNS, CDR2 SASEGT. This CDR3 is built from 14 residues. CDR3 protein: CASSALGENTEAFF. The DNA for the CDR3 is TGTGCCAGCAGTGCGCTGGGCGAGAACACTGAAGCTTTCTTT.

This clonotype has at least ten counts. The chain carries TRBV7-6 and TRBJ1-1, with TRBD1 as a possible D gene (6 bases). V dropped 5 bases and J dropped 3 bases, with 10 bases sitting between them. This CDR3 has 13 residues. The germline V gene has CDR1 SGHVS and CDR2 FNYEAQ. CDR3 sequence reads: CASSLNRDTEAFF. The CDR3 DNA reads as TGTGCCAGCAGCCTTAACAGGGACACTGAAGCTTTCTTT.

Ten or more counts support this clonotype. V gene TRBV24-1 combines with J gene TRBJ2-1; 9 nucleotides align to TRBD2. V was clipped by 5 bases and J by 1 base; unmatched bases: 14. The CDR3 totals 19 residues. Germline V gene lookup returns CDR1 KGHDR and CDR2 SFDVKD. In DNA form, the CDR3 reads TGTGCCACCAGTGCCCGGAGTAGCGGGAGTCATGGGTCCTACAATGAGCAGTTCTTC. Amino acid sequence: CATSARSSGSHGSYNEQFF.

This clonotype has ten or more counts. This rearrangement joins TRBV7-8 to TRBJ2-5; D perhaps matches TRBD1 (6 bases). There are 14 residues in the CDR3. V lost 6 bases and J 5 bases, leaving 16 bases between the germline ends. Germline V gene lookup returns CDR1 SGHVS and CDR2 FQNEAQ. The CDR3 DNA is TGTGCCAGCAGGTCGGGACACTCGGCCGAGACCCAGTACTTC. Residues: CASRSGHSAETQYF.

This clonotype was counted many times. The chain combines TRBV7-8 with TRBJ2-7; D perhaps matches TRBD1 (6 bases). The CDR3 totals 15 residues. The V gene lost 1 base and the J gene lost 1 base, with 11 bases spanning the gap. Germline V CDR1 and CDR2: SGHVS, FQNEAQ. The CDR3 bases are TGTGCCAGCAGCTTAGAGCGGCAGGGGTCCTACGAGCAGTACTTC. Protein: CASSLERQGSYEQYF.

This clonotype was observed many times. The rearrangement links TRBV10-3 to TRBJ2-7; 10 bases match TRBD2. Germline CDR1 is ENHRY and CDR2 is SYGVKD. The CDR3 spans 14 residues. V lost 5 bases, J lost 3 bases, and 4 bases stayed unmatched. The CDR3 here is CAISSAGGSYEQYF. The CDR3 coding sequence is TGTGCCATCAGTTCAGCGGGAGGGAGCTACGAGCAGTACTTC.

This clonotype was counted ten times or more. The rearrangement uses TRBV29-1 and TRBJ2-7, with no clear D. Germline values: CDR1 SQVTM, CDR2 ANQGSEA. V was clipped by 2 bases and J by 0 bases, with 8 bases between them. There are 13 residues in the CDR3. As DNA, the CDR3 is TGCAGCGTTGAACCAGCCAACTCCTACGAGCAGTACTTC. Translating gives CSVEPANSYEQYF.

This clonotype was picked up one time. Mismatch with germline at one junction end may stem from a read error. This chain uses TRBV30 with TRBJ1-2, with 7 bases aligning to TRBD1. The CDR3 consists of 13 residues. Germline CDR1 is GTSNPN and CDR2 is SVGIG (reference sequence). CDR3 sequence: CAWSPGQFYGCTF. The DNA of the CDR3 is TGTGCCTGGAGTCCGGGACAGTTTTATGGCTGCACCTTC.

This clonotype was recorded many times. The rearrangement links TRBV6-5 to TRBJ2-5; D gene uncertain. The germline V gene has CDR1 MNHEY and CDR2 SVGAGI. CDR3 length: 14 amino acids. Trimming pared 2 bases from V and 2 bases from J, leaving 9 bases between. Written as DNA, the CDR3 is TGTGCCAGCAGTTACGGAAGGATTCAAGAGACCCAGTACTTC. It translates to CASSYGRIQETQYF.

This clonotype was detected many times. The chain couples TRBV20-1 to TRBJ2-5, with TRBD2 matching over 10 bases. CDR3 length: 16 amino acids. The V segment lost 0 bases and the J segment 1 base; nucleotides outside the gene matches: 5. The germline CDR1 and CDR2 sequences are DFQATT and SNEGSKA (reference sequence). CDR3 nucleotide sequence: TGCAGTGCTAGAGATTTGAGCGGGAGGGGCCAAGAGACCCAGTACTTC. Its translation is CSARDLSGRGQETQYF.

This clonotype was found once. The V gene is TRBV12-3 or TRBV12-4, the J gene TRBJ2-2; D assignment may be TRBD1 or TRBD2 (5 bases each). The CDR3 totals 15 residues. V lost 6 bases and J lost 5, with 16 bases in between. The CDR3 spells CASSETEGKTGELFF. The CDR3 nucleotides read TGTGCCAGCAGCGAGACAGAGGGGAAAACCGGGGAGCTGTTTTTT.

This clonotype was counted only a few times. The genes are TRBV6-2 or TRBV6-3 and TRBJ2-5; 14 bases align to TRBD2. Germline loops: CDR1 MNHEY, CDR2 SVGEGT. V shed 0 bases and J 0 bases; nucleotides not matched to a gene: 3. The CDR3 runs 18 residues. CDR3 in DNA: TGTGCCAGCAGTTACTCTTTGACTAGCGGGAGGGACCAAGAGACCCAGTACTTC. Translated: CASSYSLTSGRDQETQYF.

V and J are TRBV2 and TRBJ2-7; 9 bases agree with TRBD1. The junction had 14 bases not matched to a gene; V was cut back by 3 bases and J by 2 bases. CDR1 is SNHLY, CDR2 FYNNEI, per germline. This CDR3 contains 18 residues. In DNA, the CDR3 is TGTGCCAGCAGTGAGGGCTCCGGGACAGGGCTCGGGGCCTACGAGCAGTACTTC. This sequence encodes CASSEGSGTGLGAYEQYF.